This TCR beta chain was recorded in a study of circulating CD8 cells and anti-PD-1 response in melanoma. The V gene end was trimmed by 0 bases and the J gene end by 0 bases; junction bases not matched to a gene: 4. This CDR3 contains 17 residues. Sorting of live CD3+CD8+TCRalphabeta+ cells by PD-1 and/or TIGIT gave four subsets. This clonotype is labeled as medium-sized. TCR libraries were prepared from approximately 15 ng of total RNA with the QIAseq Immune Repertoire TCR panel. TCRdb analysed the reads with MiXCR anew, one entry per CDR3 protein. The sample has roughly 1,700 distinct CDR3 sequences, around 7% seen once.

Sequenced here: CD8+ T cells from PBMCs, sampled at baseline or after one month of anti-PD-1 therapy (not recorded which). This rearrangement joins TRBV23-1 to TRBJ1-4; the match to TRBD1 covers 7 bases. TRBV23-1 counts as an open reading frame of uncertain function. This TCR derives from a human donor with melanoma. CDR3 protein: CASSQSGGGATNEKLFF. In DNA, the CDR3 is TGCGCCAGCAGTCAATCGGGAGGGGGCGCAACTAATGAAAAACTGTTTTTT.